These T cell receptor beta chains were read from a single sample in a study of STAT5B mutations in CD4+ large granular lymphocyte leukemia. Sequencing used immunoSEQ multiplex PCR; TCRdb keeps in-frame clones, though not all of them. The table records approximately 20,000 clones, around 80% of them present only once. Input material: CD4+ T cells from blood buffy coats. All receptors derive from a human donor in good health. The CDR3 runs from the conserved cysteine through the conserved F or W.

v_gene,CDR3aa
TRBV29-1,CSVENIAGTGYQYF
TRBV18,CASLAGLGETQYF
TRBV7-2,CASSLRSSGVGYNEQFF
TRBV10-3,CAISKGFSYGYTF
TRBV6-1,CASSEVAGDQPQHF
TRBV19,CASSTGLGGRYEQYF
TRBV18,CASSQTGTGNTGELFF
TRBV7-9,CASSLPRQAGNLNEQFF
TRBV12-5,CASGLVVSSGTGELFF
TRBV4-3,CASSQVPDQPQHF
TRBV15,CATSAWTVLNTEAFF
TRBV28,CASTDSGAYNEQFF
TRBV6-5,CASSYGQVGGNYEQYF
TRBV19,CASSIDRGDSGANVLTF
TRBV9,CASSVDPSSPQHF
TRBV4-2,CASSRSTGGVGDGEAFF
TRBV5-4,CASSLDSRGGYTF
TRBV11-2,CASSSLYEQYF
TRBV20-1,CSAPISYEQYF
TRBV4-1,CASSQDRSGQGAREQYF
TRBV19,CASRVDRESTEAFF
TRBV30,CAWSGQGYGYTF
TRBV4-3,CASSQDWDSPLHF
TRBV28,CASSLSPGELFF
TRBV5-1,CASSIGGEKLFF
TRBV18,CASSPGQGAYEQYF
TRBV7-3,CASSPQGAAYNEQFF
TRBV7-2,CASTKGASPTYNEQFF
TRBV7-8,CASSYTGDHEQYF
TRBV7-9,CASLQGAGITDTQYF
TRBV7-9,CASSLGGQGVLEQYF
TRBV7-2,CASSLAREGHEQYF
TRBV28,CATAGGSYGYTF